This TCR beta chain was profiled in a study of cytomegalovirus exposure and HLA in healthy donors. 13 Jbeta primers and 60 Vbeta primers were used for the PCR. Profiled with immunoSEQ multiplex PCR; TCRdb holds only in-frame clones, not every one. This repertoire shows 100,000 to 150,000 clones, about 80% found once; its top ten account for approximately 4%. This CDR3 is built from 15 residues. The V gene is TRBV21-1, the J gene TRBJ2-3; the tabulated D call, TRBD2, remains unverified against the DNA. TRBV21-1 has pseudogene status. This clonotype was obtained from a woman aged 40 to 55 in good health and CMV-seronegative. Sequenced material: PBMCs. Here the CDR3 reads CASSKAGGGTDTQYF. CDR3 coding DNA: TGTGCCAGCAGCAAAGCGGGAGGGGGCACAGATACGCAGTATTTT.